The clone carrying this T cell receptor beta chain was observed a few times. The antigen is unknown. These data originate in a study of CD8 T cells in ankylosing spondylitis. General observations from the study: Disease-linked clones reportedly showed significant enrichment in matched ankylosing spondylitis synovial fluid. The study identified a TCR beta motif of fewer than 10 highly homologous variants that appeared characteristic of ankylosing spondylitis blood.

TCRdb passed the 5' RACE reads through MiXCR, listing each CDR3 protein once. This table has 500,000 to 650,000 distinct CDR3 sequences, over 4% appearing once. Trimming removed 0 bases at V and 0 bases at J, with 10 bases between. Germline CDR1 reads SGHRS; CDR2 reads YFSETQ. The CDR3 totals 15 residues. Sequencing was performed on blood, either unsorted or a sorted T cell fraction (not recorded which). The TCR originated in a male donor with ankylosing spondylitis. V usage is TRBV5-1 and J usage is TRBJ2-7; D is tentatively TRBD1 or TRBD2 (6 bases each). CDR3 in DNA: TGCGCCAGCAGCTTGGGGGGGGCCCTCTCCTACGAGCAGTACTTC. It codes for CASSLGGALSYEQYF.